Below are 8 T cell receptor beta chains sequenced from a single sample in a study of blood T cell repertoires in COVID-19. Method: immunoSEQ multiplex PCR; TCRdb's copy keeps in-frame clones and lacks some. Of roughly 200,000 clones listed, 75% to 90% were seen once; the top ten hold around 9%. Sequencing input: PBMCs or T cells enriched from blood (not recorded which). These TCRs come from a man aged 40-55 years who had recovered from COVID-19.

The count of this clone is one. The chain links TRBV14 to TRBJ2-3; a possible D gene is TRBD2 (5 bases). The germline V gene has CDR1 SGHDN and CDR2 FVKESK. The V and J ends lost 1 base and 6 bases respectively, with 17 bases between them. The CDR3 consists of 16 residues. The CDR3 here is CASSQGLRASGDTQYF. CDR3 bases: TGTGCCAGCAGCCAAGGTTTGCGGGCTTCGGGGGATACGCAGTATTTT. Supplemented by reference TRBV14 and TRBJ2-3, the full variable domain reads EAGVTQFPSHSVIEKGQTVTLRCDPISGHDNLYWYRRVMGKEIKFLLHFVKESKQDESGMPNNRFLAERTGGTYSTLKVQPAELEDSGVYFCASSQGLRASGDTQYFGPGTRLTVL.

This chain joins TRBV7-3 and TRBJ2-3; 8 bases align to TRBD1. The germline CDR1 and CDR2 sequences are SGHTA and FQGTGA. The CDR3 runs to 16 residues. Trimming took 3 bases from V and 3 from J; bases not matched to a gene: 8. CDR3 nucleotide sequence: TGTGCCAGCAGCTTCCTCGGGACAGGTGGGACAGATACGCAGTATTTT. Amino acid sequence: CASSFLGTGGTDTQYF. Full variable domain (outside the CDR3, taken from reference TRBV7-3 and TRBJ2-3): GAGVSQTPSNKVTEKGKYVELRCDPISGHTALYWYRQSLGQGPEFLIYFQGTGAADDSGLPNDRFFAVRPEGSVSTLKIQRTERGDSAVYLCASSFLGTGGTDTQYFGPGTRLTVL.

The chain is built from TRBV5-4 and TRBJ1-1; TRBD1 matches 9 bases. This CDR3 is 17 amino acids long. The junction had 15 bases not matched to a gene; V was cut back by 4 bases and J by 5 bases. Per the germline V gene, CDR1 is SGHNT and CDR2 is YYREEE (reference sequence). As DNA, the CDR3 is TGTGCCAGCAGCAAGGACAGGGGCCTAACTAGGGGTACTGAAGCTTTCTTT. The encoded protein is CASSKDRGLTRGTEAFF.

The rearrangement joins TRBV5-1 to TRBJ2-1; 8 bases are a match to TRBD2. Germline V gene lookup returns CDR1 SGHRS and CDR2 YFSETQ. CDR3 size: 16 residues. Germline trimming cut 3 bases from V and 3 bases from J; bases unmatched to any gene: 8. CDR3 nucleotide sequence: TGCGCCAGCAGCTCGCAGGGTACTAGCGGCTACAATGAGCAGTTCTTC. As protein: CASSSQGTSGYNEQFF.

The rearrangement joins TRBV7-9 to TRBJ1-6; D not certain. The CDR3 is 15 residues long. Germline-derived CDR1 and CDR2 are SEHNR and FQNEAQ (reference sequence). V lost 3 bases, J lost 3 bases, and 9 bases lay in between. CDR3 loop: CASSLGRDYNSPLHF. DNA for the CDR3: TGTGCCAGCAGCTTGGGCCGTGACTATAATTCACCCCTCCACTTT.

This chain connects TRBV18 to TRBJ1-2, with D possibly being TRBD1 (5 bases). The CDR3 sequence is 12 residues long. The germline gives CDR1 KGHSH, CDR2 LQKENI. V was clipped by 6 bases and J by 8 bases, with 13 bases between them. In DNA form, the CDR3 reads TGTGCCAGCTCCATGGGGGGGATCGGCTACACCTTC. It is translated as CASSMGGIGYTF.

CDR3 in DNA: TGTGCCAGTAGACAGGGTAGATTGAGCAATCAGCCCCAGCATTTT. Residues: CASRQGRLSNQPQHF. This rearrangement joins TRBV19 to TRBJ1-5; D may be TRBD1 (6 bases). The ends were cut back, 6 bases at V and 1 base at J, with 13 bases in the middle. The CDR3 is 15 residues long. Germline assignment: CDR1 LNHDA and CDR2 SQIVND (reference sequence). The full variable domain, in which reference TRBV19 and TRBJ1-5 provide the parts outside the CDR3, is DGGITQSPKYLFRKEGQNVTLSCEQNLNHDAMYWYRQDPGQGLRLIYYSQIVNDFQKGDIAEGYSVSREKKESFPLTVTSAQKNPTAFYLCASRQGRLSNQPQHFGDGTRLSIL.

The chain joins TRBV7-3 to TRBJ1-6; D is unclear. The CDR3 totals 14 residues. Trimming stripped 0 bases from V and 5 bases from J, with 5 bases between. The V gene's germline CDR1 is SGHTA and CDR2 FQGTGA. The CDR3 DNA follows: TGTGCCAGCAGCTTAACTCGGGATAATTCACCCCTCCACTTT. Its translation is CASSLTRDNSPLHF.